What follows is one T cell receptor beta chain and its context. What it recognizes is unknown. This sample was included in a study of shared clonotypes between healthy human individuals. Study-level results: Sequencing of the sorted subsets was shown by rarefaction to be incomplete despite large depth. When compared with the clonotypes that were shared by all four sorted-subset donors, the non-shared clonotypes turned out to have lower generation probabilities.

Adult donors, all healthy and HIV-negative, had no recent acute infections or vaccinations. Measured with immunoSEQ multiplex PCR; TCRdb has only the in-frame clones, and not every one. Among roughly 300,000 clones listed, about nine tenths were seen once. The CDR3 contains 15 residues. V shed 2 bases and J 5 bases; nucleotides not matched to a gene: 6. Per germline, CDR1 SGHRS and CDR2 YFSETQ. Sequenced material: memory CD8+ T cells sorted from blood. The sample's subset: CD45RO+ cells pooled with CCR7-negative TemRA cells. The origin of this receptor is a man aged 18 to 35 in good health. This rearrangement joins TRBV5-1 to TRBJ2-5; TRBD1 aligns across 10 bases. CDR3 residues: CASSFGQGVWETQYF. In DNA, the CDR3 is TGCGCCAGCAGCTTTGGACAGGGGGTGTGGGAGACCCAGTACTTC.